Reported below is one TCR beta chain. The sample originates from a study of cytomegalovirus exposure and HLA in healthy donors. PCR primers comprised 60 Vbeta and 13 Jbeta primers. Using immunoSEQ multiplex PCR, the repertoire was profiled, and TCRdb retains in-frame clones only, with some absent. The sample table includes more than 110,000 clones. The CDR3 extends over 15 amino acids. Germline V gives CDR1 LGHNA, CDR2 YSLEER. V lost 0 bases, J lost 6 bases, and 5 bases stayed unmatched. The sequenced sample consisted of PBMCs. The genes are TRBV4-3 and TRBJ2-3; 8 bases agree with TRBD1. The sequence was obtained from a man between 35 and 55 years old in good health and CMV-seronegative. The CDR3 DNA sequence: TGCGCCAGCAGCCAAGAGCCAGGGGGCTTCGATACGCAGTATTTT. This sequence encodes CASSQEPGGFDTQYF.